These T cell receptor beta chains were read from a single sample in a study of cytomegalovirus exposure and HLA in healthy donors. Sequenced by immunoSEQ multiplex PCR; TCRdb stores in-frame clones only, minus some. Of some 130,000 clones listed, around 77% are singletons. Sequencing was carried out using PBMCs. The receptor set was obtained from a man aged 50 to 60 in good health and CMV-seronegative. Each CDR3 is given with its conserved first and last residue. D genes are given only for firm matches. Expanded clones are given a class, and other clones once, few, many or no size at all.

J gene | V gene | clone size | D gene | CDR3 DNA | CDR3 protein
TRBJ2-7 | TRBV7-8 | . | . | TGTGCCAGCAGCTTAGGGCAGGTGCGTGTGAGCGAGCAGTACTTC | CASSLGQVRVSEQYF
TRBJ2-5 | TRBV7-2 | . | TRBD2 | TGTGCCAGCAGCACCAGCGGGATCCAAGAGACCCAGTACTTC | CASSTSGIQETQYF
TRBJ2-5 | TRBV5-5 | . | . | TGTGCCAGCAGCCGATCAGGACAGCAAAAAGAGACCCAGTACTTC | CASSRSGQQKETQYF
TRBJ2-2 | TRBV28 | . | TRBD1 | TGTGCCAGCAGTGCCCCCGGGACAGGAGGCGGGGAGCTGTTTTTT | CASSAPGTGGGELFF
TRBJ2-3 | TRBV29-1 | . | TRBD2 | TGCAGCGTCCTTAGCGGGGCAGATACGCAGTATTTT | CSVLSGADTQYF
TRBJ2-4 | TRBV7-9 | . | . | TGTGCCAGCAGCCCGTCCGGGAACGTGGACATTCAGTACTTC | CASSPSGNVDIQYF
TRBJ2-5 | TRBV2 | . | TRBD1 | TGTGCCAGCAGTGGGGACAGGGGCTACCAAGAGACCCAGTACTTC | CASSGDRGYQETQYF
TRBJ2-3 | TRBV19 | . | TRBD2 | TGTGCCAGTAGCCCAACCCGACTAGCCGGAGGTCCGGCAGATACGCAGTATTTT | CASSPTRLAGGPADTQYF
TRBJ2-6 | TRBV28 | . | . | TGTGCCAGCGGACTAACCGGTGGTGGGGCCAACGTCCTGACTTTC | CASGLTGGGANVLTF
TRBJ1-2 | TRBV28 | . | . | TGTGCCAGCAGTTTCGATAGGGGTCAGGGTAGCTATGGCTACACCTTC | CASSFDRGQGSYGYTF
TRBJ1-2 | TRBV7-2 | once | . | TGTGCCAGCAGCTTATCCAGGGCCAGGCAGAACTATGGCTACACCTTC | CASSLSRARQNYGYTF
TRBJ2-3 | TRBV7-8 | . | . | TGTGCCAGCAGCTTAGGAGGAGGCCTCACAGATACGCAGTATTTT | CASSLGGGLTDTQYF
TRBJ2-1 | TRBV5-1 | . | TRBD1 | TGCGCCAGCAGCCCGGGACAGGGCCCCAATGAGCAGTTCTTC | CASSPGQGPNEQFF
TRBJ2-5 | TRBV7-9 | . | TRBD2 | TGTGCCAGCAGCTTAGCGGGGGGGGGAGAGACCCAGTACTTC | CASSLAGGGETQYF
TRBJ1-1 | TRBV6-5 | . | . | TGTGCCAGCAGTTCCCCACGCGGGAACACTGAAGCTTTCTTT | CASSSPRGNTEAFF
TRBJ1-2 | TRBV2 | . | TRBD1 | TGTGCCAGCAGTCCCGGACAGGGGGCAGAAGGCTACACCTTC | CASSPGQGAEGYTF
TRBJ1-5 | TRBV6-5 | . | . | TGTGCCAGCAGCATCCGGGGGGAGAAGCAGCATTTT | CASSIRGEKQHF
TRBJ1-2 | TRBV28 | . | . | TGTGCCAGCAGTTCCCCGGGGCTACAGGGCCTGGGGACCTTC | CASSSPGLQGLGTF
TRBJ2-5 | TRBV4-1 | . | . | TGCGCCAGCAGCCGATCCGACAGCCAAGAGACCCAGTACTTC | CASSRSDSQETQYF
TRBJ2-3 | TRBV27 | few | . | TGTGCCAGCAGACAAGCGGGCGATAGAGATACGCAGTATTTT | CASRQAGDRDTQYF
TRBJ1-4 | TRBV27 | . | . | TGTGCCAGCAGGAGTATGTCTTTTAATGAAAAACTGTTTTTT | CASRSMSFNEKLFF
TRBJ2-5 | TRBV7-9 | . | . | TGTGCCAGCAGCTTATGGACAAACCAACAAGAGACCCAGTACTTC | CASSLWTNQQETQYF
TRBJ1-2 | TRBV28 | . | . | TGTGCCAGCAGTAACCTGGACAGCTATGGCTACACCTTC | CASSNLDSYGYTF
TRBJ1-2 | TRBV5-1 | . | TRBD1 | TGCGCCAGCAGCGTGGACAGGGTCTATGGCTACACCTTC | CASSVDRVYGYTF
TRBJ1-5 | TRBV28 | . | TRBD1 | TGTGCCAGCACCATGGGACAGATTCAATATCAGCCCCAGCATTTT | CASTMGQIQYQPQHF
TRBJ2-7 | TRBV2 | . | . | TGTGCCAGCTGCCAGAACCACTACGAGCAGTACTTC | CASCQNHYEQYF
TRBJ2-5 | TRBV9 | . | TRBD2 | TGTGCCAGCAGCCCGGGGACTAGCGGGGGTCAAGAGACCCAGTACTTC | CASSPGTSGGQETQYF
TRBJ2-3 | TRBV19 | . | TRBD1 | TGTGCCAGTAGTGGCAGGGGGCTGGATACGCAGTATTTT | CASSGRGLDTQYF
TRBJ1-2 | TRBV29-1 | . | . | TGCAGCCTTAGGACAGACGGCAATGGCTACACCTTC | CSLRTDGNGYTF
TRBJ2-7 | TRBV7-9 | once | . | TGTGCCAGCAGCTTAGAGGGCTCCAGGGACGAGCAGTACTTC | CASSLEGSRDEQYF
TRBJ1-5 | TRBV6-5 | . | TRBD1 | TGTGCCACCGCCGGGACAGGGACCAAGGAGCCCCAGCATTTT | CATAGTGTKEPQHF